These T cell receptor beta chains were read from a single sample in a study of long-term antiretroviral therapy in people with HIV. Sequencing was performed with immunoSEQ multiplex PCR; in TCRdb, only in-frame clones are kept and a portion is missing. The table includes almost 30,000 clones, 70% to 90% detected once. The sample was unsorted PBMCs, taken 3.2 years before starting antiretroviral therapy. The source is a man aged 45-65 years with HIV. The CDR3 runs from the conserved cysteine through the conserved F or W. Fields, in order: CDR3 length, D gene, J gene, V gene, clone size, CDR3 protein, CDR3 DNA. The D gene is left open where the match is weak. Size tells how often a clone was seen (once, few, many) or the class of an expanded clone, and some rows leave it out.

len: 15
d_gene: TRBD1
j_gene: TRBJ1-1
v_gene: TRBV29-1
abundance: once
CDR3aa: CSVEATGGVNTEAFF
CDR3nt: TGCAGCGTTGAAGCGACAGGGGGGGTGAACACTGAAGCTTTCTTT

len: 15
d_gene: .
j_gene: TRBJ2-1
v_gene: TRBV7-2
abundance: once
CDR3aa: CASTPWALRDNEQFF
CDR3nt: TGTGCCAGCACCCCTTGGGCTCTAAGGGACAATGAGCAGTTCTTC

len: 13
d_gene: TRBD1
j_gene: TRBJ2-4
v_gene: TRBV2
abundance: .
CDR3aa: CASSDGTGDIQYF
CDR3nt: TGTGCCAGCAGTGATGGGACAGGGGACATTCAGTACTTC

len: 15
d_gene: TRBD1
j_gene: TRBJ2-3
v_gene: TRBV5-4
abundance: .
CDR3aa: CASSRPGTGGDTQYF
CDR3nt: TGTGCCAGCAGCCGCCCCGGGACAGGGGGGGATACGCAGTATTTT

len: 14
d_gene: .
j_gene: TRBJ2-2
v_gene: TRBV19
abundance: .
CDR3aa: CASRNFANTGELFF
CDR3nt: TGTGCCAGTAGGAACTTTGCGAACACCGGGGAGCTGTTTTTT

len: 16
d_gene: .
j_gene: TRBJ1-1
v_gene: TRBV5-1
abundance: .
CDR3aa: CASSSDFTGLDTEAFF
CDR3nt: TGCGCCAGCAGCTCAGACTTCACAGGGTTGGACACTGAAGCTTTCTTT

len: 12
d_gene: TRBD2
j_gene: TRBJ2-3
v_gene: TRBV18
abundance: .
CDR3aa: CASSPGGDTQYF
CDR3nt: TGTGCCAGCTCGCCGGGGGGGGATACGCAGTATTTT

len: 15
d_gene: TRBD1
j_gene: TRBJ1-5
v_gene: TRBV5-6
abundance: .
CDR3aa: CASSSLRTGGQPQHF
CDR3nt: TGTGCCAGCAGCTCCCTCAGGACAGGGGGGCAGCCCCAGCATTTT

len: 15
d_gene: TRBD2
j_gene: TRBJ2-5
v_gene: TRBV4-2
abundance: .
CDR3aa: CASSQGLAGAETQYF
CDR3nt: TGTGCCAGCAGCCAAGGCCTAGCGGGGGCAGAGACCCAGTACTTC

len: 13
d_gene: .
j_gene: TRBJ2-2
v_gene: TRBV27
abundance: .
CDR3aa: CASTMGSTGELFF
CDR3nt: TGTGCCAGCACCATGGGTAGCACCGGGGAGCTGTTTTTT

len: 15
d_gene: TRBD2
j_gene: TRBJ2-7
v_gene: TRBV11-2
abundance: .
CDR3aa: CASSLVGTSVYEQYF
CDR3nt: TGTGCCAGCAGCTTAGTCGGGACTAGCGTGTACGAGCAGTACTTC

len: 15
d_gene: .
j_gene: TRBJ2-7
v_gene: TRBV5-4
abundance: .
CDR3aa: CASSLAETGLYEQYF
CDR3nt: TGTGCCAGCAGCTTGGCCGAGACAGGTCTATACGAGCAGTACTTC

len: 15
d_gene: .
j_gene: TRBJ2-3
v_gene: TRBV19
abundance: once
CDR3aa: CASSIPQAGTDTQYF
CDR3nt: TGTGCCAGTAGTATACCTCAGGCGGGCACAGATACGCAGTATTTT

len: 14
d_gene: .
j_gene: TRBJ2-7
v_gene: TRBV18
abundance: .
CDR3aa: CASSPMTDVYEQYF
CDR3nt: TGTGCCAGCTCACCAATGACGGACGTCTACGAGCAGTACTTC

len: 13
d_gene: .
j_gene: TRBJ1-1
v_gene: TRBV5-4
abundance: .
CDR3aa: CASSLFDRGEAFF
CDR3nt: TGTGCCAGCAGCTTATTTGACCGGGGTGAAGCTTTCTTT

len: 12
d_gene: .
j_gene: TRBJ1-2
v_gene: TRBV7-2
abundance: .
CDR3aa: CASSSFRDGYTF
CDR3nt: TGTGCCAGCAGCTCTTTCAGGGACGGCTACACCTTC

len: 13
d_gene: .
j_gene: TRBJ2-7
v_gene: TRBV30
abundance: .
CDR3aa: CAWRLTGTSEQYF
CDR3nt: TGTGCCTGGAGACTGACCGGGACAAGCGAGCAGTACTTC

len: 15
d_gene: .
j_gene: TRBJ2-5
v_gene: TRBV6-5
abundance: .
CDR3aa: CASSSWGVNQETQYF
CDR3nt: TGTGCCAGCAGTTCTTGGGGGGTAAACCAAGAGACCCAGTACTTC

len: 14
d_gene: .
j_gene: TRBJ1-1
v_gene: TRBV6-6
abundance: .
CDR3aa: CASQVVSPNTEAFF
CDR3nt: TGTGCCTCCCAGGTCGTTTCGCCGAACACTGAAGCTTTCTTT

len: 13
d_gene: .
j_gene: TRBJ2-7
v_gene: TRBV7-7
abundance: .
CDR3aa: CASSRGLSYEQYF
CDR3nt: TGTGCTAGCAGCCGAGGACTTTCCTACGAGCAGTACTTC

len: 15
d_gene: TRBD2
j_gene: TRBJ2-7
v_gene: TRBV18
abundance: .
CDR3aa: CASSPGSGSSYEQYF
CDR3nt: TGTGCCAGCTCTCCTGGTAGCGGGTCGTCCTACGAGCAGTACTTC

len: 10
d_gene: .
j_gene: TRBJ1-1
v_gene: TRBV30
abundance: .
CDR3aa: CRGMNTEAFF
CDR3nt: TGTCGGGGAATGAACACTGAAGCTTTCTTT

len: 14
d_gene: TRBD2
j_gene: TRBJ2-1
v_gene: TRBV7-2
abundance: .
CDR3aa: CASSPGTIYNEQFF
CDR3nt: TGTGCCAGCAGCCCCGGGACTATATACAATGAGCAGTTCTTC

len: 16
d_gene: .
j_gene: TRBJ2-7
v_gene: TRBV15
abundance: .
CDR3aa: CATSREVRRDPYEQYF
CDR3nt: TGTGCCACCAGCAGAGAGGTCCGCAGGGATCCCTACGAGCAGTACTTC

len: 14
d_gene: .
j_gene: TRBJ1-2
v_gene: TRBV30
abundance: .
CDR3aa: CAWSVPAGTYGYTF
CDR3nt: TGTGCCTGGAGTGTCCCGGCCGGAACCTATGGCTACACCTTC

len: 13
d_gene: TRBD1
j_gene: TRBJ2-1
v_gene: TRBV19
abundance: .
CDR3aa: CASSISRDRVQFF
CDR3nt: TGTGCCAGTAGTATTAGCCGGGACAGGGTGCAGTTCTTC

len: 13
d_gene: TRBD1
j_gene: TRBJ2-5
v_gene: TRBV30
abundance: .
CDR3aa: CAGDRGIWETQYF
CDR3nt: TGTGCAGGGGACAGGGGAATTTGGGAGACCCAGTACTTC

len: 15
d_gene: .
j_gene: TRBJ2-1
v_gene: TRBV27
abundance: .
CDR3aa: CASSPRLVGVNEQFF
CDR3nt: TGTGCCAGCAGTCCCCGTTTAGTCGGGGTGAATGAGCAGTTCTTC

len: 14
d_gene: .
j_gene: TRBJ1-2
v_gene: TRBV5-3
abundance: .
CDR3aa: CARSCRAEDYGYTF
CDR3nt: TGTGCCAGAAGCTGTAGGGCGGAAGACTATGGCTACACCTTC

len: 14
d_gene: .
j_gene: TRBJ2-7
v_gene: TRBV6-1
abundance: .
CDR3aa: CASRVTGFSYEQYF
CDR3nt: TGTGCCAGCAGGGTAACGGGCTTCTCCTACGAGCAGTACTTC

len: 14
d_gene: .
j_gene: TRBJ2-3
v_gene: TRBV11-3
abundance: .
CDR3aa: CASSAQTGTDTQYF
CDR3nt: TGTGCCAGCAGCGCCCAGACCGGCACAGATACGCAGTATTTT

len: 13
d_gene: TRBD1
j_gene: TRBJ2-7
v_gene: TRBV29-1
abundance: .
CDR3aa: CSAQRGQPYEQYF
CDR3nt: TGCAGCGCCCAACGGGGACAGCCCTACGAGCAGTACTTC

len: 16
d_gene: TRBD1
j_gene: TRBJ2-3
v_gene: TRBV10-2
abundance: .
CDR3aa: CATKQRPGQGADTQYF
CDR3nt: TGCGCCACCAAACAACGACCGGGACAGGGCGCAGATACGCAGTATTTT

len: 15
d_gene: TRBD1
j_gene: TRBJ1-5
v_gene: TRBV5-1
abundance: .
CDR3aa: CASSLEGTAWGPQHF
CDR3nt: TGCGCCAGCAGCTTGGAGGGGACAGCTTGGGGGCCCCAGCATTTT

len: 16
d_gene: .
j_gene: TRBJ2-1
v_gene: TRBV13
abundance: .
CDR3aa: CASSLLVFASYNEQFF
CDR3nt: TGTGCCAGCAGCCTATTAGTATTCGCGTCCTACAATGAGCAGTTCTTC

len: 16
d_gene: TRBD1
j_gene: TRBJ2-7
v_gene: TRBV4-1
abundance: few
CDR3aa: CASSRATGTGSYEQYF
CDR3nt: TGCGCCAGCAGCCGAGCGACCGGGACAGGGTCCTACGAGCAGTACTTC

len: 13
d_gene: TRBD1
j_gene: TRBJ1-6
v_gene: TRBV7-8
abundance: .
CDR3aa: CASSWDRRSPLHF
CDR3nt: TGTGCCAGCAGCTGGGACAGGCGATCACCCCTCCACTTT

len: 12
d_gene: TRBD1
j_gene: TRBJ2-1
v_gene: TRBV7-7
abundance: .
CDR3aa: CASSLVGGAQFF
CDR3nt: TGTGCTAGCAGCTTAGTAGGGGGCGCCCAGTTCTTC

len: 15
d_gene: TRBD2
j_gene: TRBJ2-1
v_gene: TRBV27
abundance: .
CDR3aa: CASSLYGRPYNEQFF
CDR3nt: TGTGCCAGCAGTTTATACGGGAGGCCCTACAATGAGCAGTTCTTC

len: 13
d_gene: .
j_gene: TRBJ2-5
v_gene: TRBV5-1
abundance: .
CDR3aa: CASSFGGIETQYF
CDR3nt: TGCGCCAGCAGCTTTGGTGGAATCGAGACCCAGTACTTC

len: 14
d_gene: .
j_gene: TRBJ2-1
v_gene: TRBV29-1
abundance: .
CDR3aa: CSVESGEFYNEQFF
CDR3nt: TGCAGCGTTGAAAGTGGGGAATTCTACAATGAGCAGTTCTTC

len: 15
d_gene: .
j_gene: TRBJ2-3
v_gene: TRBV4-2
abundance: .
CDR3aa: CASSPRGGRADTQYF
CDR3nt: TGTGCCAGCAGCCCCCGTGGAGGTAGGGCAGATACGCAGTATTTT

len: 15
d_gene: .
j_gene: TRBJ2-2
v_gene: TRBV7-9
abundance: .
CDR3aa: CASSSSSSLPGELFF
CDR3nt: TGTGCCAGCAGCTCCTCTTCTAGTTTGCCCGGGGAGCTGTTTTTT

len: 15
d_gene: TRBD1
j_gene: TRBJ1-2
v_gene: TRBV9
abundance: .
CDR3aa: CASSLTGTDNYGYTF
CDR3nt: TGTGCCAGCAGCTTGACCGGGACAGATAACTATGGCTACACCTTC

len: 17
d_gene: .
j_gene: TRBJ2-3
v_gene: TRBV5-4
abundance: .
CDR3aa: CASSLDPVRGRRDTQYF
CDR3nt: TGTGCCAGCAGCTTGGACCCAGTCAGGGGACGGAGAGATACGCAGTATTTT

len: 12
d_gene: .
j_gene: TRBJ2-1
v_gene: TRBV27
abundance: .
CDR3aa: CASSFRPHEQFF
CDR3nt: TGTGCCAGCAGTTTCCGACCCCATGAGCAGTTCTTC

len: 14
d_gene: TRBD2
j_gene: TRBJ2-7
v_gene: TRBV6-6
abundance: .
CDR3aa: CASSRGLAEYEQYF
CDR3nt: TGTGCCAGCAGCCGCGGACTAGCGGAATACGAGCAGTACTTC

len: 15
d_gene: TRBD1
j_gene: TRBJ2-3
v_gene: TRBV5-1
abundance: .
CDR3aa: CASSLGDRDSDTQYF
CDR3nt: TGCGCCAGCTCTCTGGGGGACAGGGACTCAGATACGCAGTATTTT

len: 14
d_gene: .
j_gene: TRBJ2-1
v_gene: TRBV11-2
abundance: .
CDR3aa: CASSLNVLKNEQFF
CDR3nt: TGTGCCAGCAGCTTAAATGTTCTAAAAAATGAGCAGTTCTTC